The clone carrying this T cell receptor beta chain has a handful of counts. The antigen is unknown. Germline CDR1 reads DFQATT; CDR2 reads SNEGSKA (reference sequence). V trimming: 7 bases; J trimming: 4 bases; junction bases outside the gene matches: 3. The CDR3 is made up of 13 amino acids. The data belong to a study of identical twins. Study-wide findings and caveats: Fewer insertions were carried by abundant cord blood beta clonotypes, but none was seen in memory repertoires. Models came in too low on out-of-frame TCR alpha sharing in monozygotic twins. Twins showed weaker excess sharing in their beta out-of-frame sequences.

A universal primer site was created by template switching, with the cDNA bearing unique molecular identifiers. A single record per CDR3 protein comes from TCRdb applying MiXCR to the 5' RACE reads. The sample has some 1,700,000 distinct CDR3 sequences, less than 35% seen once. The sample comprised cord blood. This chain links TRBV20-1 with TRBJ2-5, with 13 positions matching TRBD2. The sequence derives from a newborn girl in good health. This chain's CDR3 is CSETSGGVETQYF. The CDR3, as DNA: TGCAGTGAAACTAGCGGGGGGGTAGAGACCCAGTACTTC.